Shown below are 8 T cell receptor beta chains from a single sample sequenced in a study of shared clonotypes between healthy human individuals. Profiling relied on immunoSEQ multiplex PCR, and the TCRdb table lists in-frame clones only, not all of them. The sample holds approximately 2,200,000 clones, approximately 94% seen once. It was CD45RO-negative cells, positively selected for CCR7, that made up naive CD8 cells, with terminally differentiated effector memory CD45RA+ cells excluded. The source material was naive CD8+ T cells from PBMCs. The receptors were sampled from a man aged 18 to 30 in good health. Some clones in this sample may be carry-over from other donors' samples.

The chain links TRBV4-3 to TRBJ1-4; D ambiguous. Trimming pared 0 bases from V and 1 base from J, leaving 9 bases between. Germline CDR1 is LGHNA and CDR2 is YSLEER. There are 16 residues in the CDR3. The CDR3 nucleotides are TGCGCCAGCAGCCAAGATAGGCTCCGAACTAATGAAAAACTGTTTTTT. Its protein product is CASSQDRLRTNEKLFF.

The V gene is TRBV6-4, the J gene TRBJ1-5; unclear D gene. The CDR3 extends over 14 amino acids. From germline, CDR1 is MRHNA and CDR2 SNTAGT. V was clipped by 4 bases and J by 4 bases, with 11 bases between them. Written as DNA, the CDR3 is TGTGCCAGCAGTGGCCGCAGGCGAAATCAGCCCCAGCATTTT. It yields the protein CASSGRRRNQPQHF.

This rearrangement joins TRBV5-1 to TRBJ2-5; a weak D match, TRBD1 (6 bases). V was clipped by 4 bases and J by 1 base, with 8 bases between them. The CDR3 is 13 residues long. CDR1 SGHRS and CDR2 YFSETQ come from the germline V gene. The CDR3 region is CASSQDSQETQYF. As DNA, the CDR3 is TGCGCCAGCAGCCAGGACAGCCAAGAGACCCAGTACTTC.

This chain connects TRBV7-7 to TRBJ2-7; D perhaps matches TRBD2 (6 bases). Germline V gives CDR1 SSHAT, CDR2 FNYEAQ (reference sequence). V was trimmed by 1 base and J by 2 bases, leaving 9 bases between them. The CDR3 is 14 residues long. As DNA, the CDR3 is TGTGCCAGCAGCTTAGGGGCGGGACCCTACGAGCAGTACTTC. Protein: CASSLGAGPYEQYF.

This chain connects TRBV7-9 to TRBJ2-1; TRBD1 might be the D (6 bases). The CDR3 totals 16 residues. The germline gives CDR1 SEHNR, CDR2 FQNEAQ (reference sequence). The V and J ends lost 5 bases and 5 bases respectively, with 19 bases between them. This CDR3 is CASSPGLDSANNEQFF. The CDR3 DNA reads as TGTGCCAGCAGCCCCGGGTTGGACAGCGCCAACAATGAGCAGTTCTTC. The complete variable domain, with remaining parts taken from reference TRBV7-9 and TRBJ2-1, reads DTGVSQNPRHKITKRGQNVTFRCDPISEHNRLYWYRQTLGQGPEFLTYFQNEAQLEKSRLLSDRFSAERPKGSFSTLEIQRTEQGDSAMYLCASSPGLDSANNEQFFGPGTRLTVL.

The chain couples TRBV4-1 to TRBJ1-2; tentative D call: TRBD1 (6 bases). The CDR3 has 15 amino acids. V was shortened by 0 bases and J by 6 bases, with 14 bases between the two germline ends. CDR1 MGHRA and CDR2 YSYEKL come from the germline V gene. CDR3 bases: TGCGCCAGCAGCCAAGATAGGGGGGCTTACGATGGCTACACCTTC. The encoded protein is CASSQDRGAYDGYTF.

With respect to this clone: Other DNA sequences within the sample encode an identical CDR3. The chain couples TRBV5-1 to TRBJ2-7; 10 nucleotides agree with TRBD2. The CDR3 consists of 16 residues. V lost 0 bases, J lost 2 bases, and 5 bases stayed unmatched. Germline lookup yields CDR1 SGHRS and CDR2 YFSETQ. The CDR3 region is CASSLARLAGTYEQYF. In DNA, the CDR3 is TGCGCCAGCAGCTTGGCCAGACTAGCGGGCACCTACGAGCAGTACTTC.

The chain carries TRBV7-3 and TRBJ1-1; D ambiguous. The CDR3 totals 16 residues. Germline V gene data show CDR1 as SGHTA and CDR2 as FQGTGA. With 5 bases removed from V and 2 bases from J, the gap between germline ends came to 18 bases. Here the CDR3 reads CASSTQRVGGNTEAFF. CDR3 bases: TGTGCCAGCAGCACCCAACGTGTGGGAGGTAACACTGAAGCTTTCTTT.